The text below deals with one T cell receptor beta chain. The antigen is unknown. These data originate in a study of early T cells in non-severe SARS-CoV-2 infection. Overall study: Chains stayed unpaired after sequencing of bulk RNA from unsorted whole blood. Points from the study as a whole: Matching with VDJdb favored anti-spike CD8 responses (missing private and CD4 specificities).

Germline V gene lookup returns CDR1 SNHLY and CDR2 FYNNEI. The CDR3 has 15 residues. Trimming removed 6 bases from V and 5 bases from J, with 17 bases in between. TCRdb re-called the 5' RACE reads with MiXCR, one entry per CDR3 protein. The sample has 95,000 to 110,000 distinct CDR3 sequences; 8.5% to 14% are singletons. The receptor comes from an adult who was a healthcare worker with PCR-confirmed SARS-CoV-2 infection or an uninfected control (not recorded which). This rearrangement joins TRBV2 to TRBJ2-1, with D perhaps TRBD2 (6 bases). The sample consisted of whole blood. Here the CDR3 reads CASSVLDLADNEQFF. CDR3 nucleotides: TGTGCCAGCAGCGTCCTTGATTTAGCGGACAATGAGCAGTTCTTC.